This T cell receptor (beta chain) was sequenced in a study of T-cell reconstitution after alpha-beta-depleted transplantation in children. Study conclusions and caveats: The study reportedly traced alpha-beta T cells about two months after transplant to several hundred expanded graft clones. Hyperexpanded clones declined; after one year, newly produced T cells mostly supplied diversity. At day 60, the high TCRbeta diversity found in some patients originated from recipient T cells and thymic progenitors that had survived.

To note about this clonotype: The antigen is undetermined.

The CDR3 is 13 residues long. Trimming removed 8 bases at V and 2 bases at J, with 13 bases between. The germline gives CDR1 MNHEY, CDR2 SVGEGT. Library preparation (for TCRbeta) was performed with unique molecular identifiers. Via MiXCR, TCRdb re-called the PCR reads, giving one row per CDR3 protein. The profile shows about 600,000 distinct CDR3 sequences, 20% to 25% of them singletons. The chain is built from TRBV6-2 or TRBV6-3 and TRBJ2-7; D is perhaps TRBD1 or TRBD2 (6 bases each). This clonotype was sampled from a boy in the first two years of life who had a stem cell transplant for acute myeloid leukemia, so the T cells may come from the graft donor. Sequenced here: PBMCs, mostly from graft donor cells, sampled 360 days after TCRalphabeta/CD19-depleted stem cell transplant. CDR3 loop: CASGERGPYEQYV. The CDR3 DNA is TGTGCCAGCGGGGAACGGGGGCCCTACGAGCAGTACGTC.